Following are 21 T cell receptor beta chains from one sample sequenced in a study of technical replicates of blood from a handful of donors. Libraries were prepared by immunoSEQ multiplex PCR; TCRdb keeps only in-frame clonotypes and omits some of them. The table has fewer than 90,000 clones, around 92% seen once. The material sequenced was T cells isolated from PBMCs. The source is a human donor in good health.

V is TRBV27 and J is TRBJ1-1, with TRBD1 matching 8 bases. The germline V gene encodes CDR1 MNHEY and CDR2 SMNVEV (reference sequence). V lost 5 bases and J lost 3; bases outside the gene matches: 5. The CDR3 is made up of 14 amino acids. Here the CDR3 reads CASSIQGAHTEAFF. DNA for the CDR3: TGTGCCAGCAGTATTCAGGGGGCGCACACTGAAGCTTTCTTT.

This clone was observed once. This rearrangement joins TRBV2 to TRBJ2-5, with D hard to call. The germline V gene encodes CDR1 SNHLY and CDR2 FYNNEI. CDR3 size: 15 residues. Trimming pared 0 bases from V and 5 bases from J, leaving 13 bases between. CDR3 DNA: TGTGCCAGCAGTGAAGCGCTGAGTGGTTTGGAGACCCAGTACTTC. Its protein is CASSEALSGLETQYF.

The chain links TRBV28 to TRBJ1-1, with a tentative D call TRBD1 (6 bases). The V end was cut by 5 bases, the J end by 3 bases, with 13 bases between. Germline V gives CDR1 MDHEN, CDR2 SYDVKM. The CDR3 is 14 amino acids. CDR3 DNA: TGTGCCAGCAGTGCCTCGTCAGGGGACACTGAAGCTTTCTTT. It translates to CASSASSGDTEAFF.

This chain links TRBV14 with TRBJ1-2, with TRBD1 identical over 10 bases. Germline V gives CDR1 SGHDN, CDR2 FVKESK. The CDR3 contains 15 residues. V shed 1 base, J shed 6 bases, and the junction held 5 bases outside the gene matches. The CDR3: CASSQAGTGVNGYTF. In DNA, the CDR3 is TGTGCCAGCAGCCAAGCCGGGACAGGGGTGAATGGCTACACCTTC. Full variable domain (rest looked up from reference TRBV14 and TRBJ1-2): EAGVTQFPSHSVIEKGQTVTLRCDPISGHDNLYWYRRVMGKEIKFLLHFVKESKQDESGMPNNRFLAERTGGTYSTLKVQPAELEDSGVYFCASSQAGTGVNGYTFGSGTRLTVV.

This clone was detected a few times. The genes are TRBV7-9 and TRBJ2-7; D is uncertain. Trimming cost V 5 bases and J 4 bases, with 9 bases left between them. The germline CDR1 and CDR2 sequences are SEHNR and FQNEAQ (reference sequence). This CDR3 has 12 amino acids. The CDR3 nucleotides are TGTGCCAGCAGCCCTATTAGTTACGAGCAGTACTTC. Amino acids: CASSPISYEQYF. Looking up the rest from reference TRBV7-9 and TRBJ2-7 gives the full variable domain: DTGVSQNPRHKITKRGQNVTFRCDPISEHNRLYWYRQTLGQGPEFLTYFQNEAQLEKSRLLSDRFSAERPKGSFSTLEIQRTEQGDSAMYLCASSPISYEQYFGPGTRLTVT.

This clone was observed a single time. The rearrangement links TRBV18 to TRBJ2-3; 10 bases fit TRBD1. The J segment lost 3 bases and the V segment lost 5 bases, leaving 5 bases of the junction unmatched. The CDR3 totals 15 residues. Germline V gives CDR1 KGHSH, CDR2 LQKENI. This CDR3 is CASSAGQGLTDTQYF. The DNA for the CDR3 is TGTGCCAGCTCAGCGGGACAGGGGTTGACAGATACGCAGTATTTT.

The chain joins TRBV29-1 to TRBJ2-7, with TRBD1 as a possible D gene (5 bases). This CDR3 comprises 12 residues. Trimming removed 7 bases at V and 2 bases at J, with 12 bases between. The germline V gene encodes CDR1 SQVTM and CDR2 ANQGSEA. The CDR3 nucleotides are TGCAGCGGTCAGGGTGTCGCCTACGAGCAGTACTTC. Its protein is CSGQGVAYEQYF.

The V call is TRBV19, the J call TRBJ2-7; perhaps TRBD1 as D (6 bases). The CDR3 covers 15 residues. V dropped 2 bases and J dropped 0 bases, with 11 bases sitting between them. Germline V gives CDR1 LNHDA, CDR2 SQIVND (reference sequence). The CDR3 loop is CASSISPGDSYEQYF. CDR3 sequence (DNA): TGTGCCAGTAGTATAAGCCCAGGGGACTCCTACGAGCAGTACTTC.

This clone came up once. The CDR3 region is CASSLLSAGAFF. CDR3 nucleotide sequence: TGTGCCAGCAGTTTACTATCCGCCGGGGCTTTCTTT. The rearrangement joins TRBV28 to TRBJ1-1, with D uncertain. The V end lost 2 bases, the J end lost 11 bases, and 12 bases lay between the germline ends. Germline loops: CDR1 MDHEN, CDR2 SYDVKM. The CDR3 loop spans 12 amino acids.

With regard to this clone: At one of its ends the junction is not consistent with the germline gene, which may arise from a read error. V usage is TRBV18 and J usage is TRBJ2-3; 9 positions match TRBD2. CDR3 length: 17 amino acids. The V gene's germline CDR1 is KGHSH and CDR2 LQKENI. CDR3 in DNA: TGTGCCAGCTCATCACCCGGGACTAGCCCTAGCACAGATACGCAGTATTTT. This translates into CASSSPGTSPSTDTQYF.

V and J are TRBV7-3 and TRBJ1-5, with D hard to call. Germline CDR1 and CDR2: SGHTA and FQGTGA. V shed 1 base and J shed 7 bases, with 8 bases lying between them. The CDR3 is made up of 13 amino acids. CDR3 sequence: CASSLNVRQPQHF. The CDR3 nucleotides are TGTGCCAGCAGCTTAAACGTACGGCAGCCCCAGCATTTT.

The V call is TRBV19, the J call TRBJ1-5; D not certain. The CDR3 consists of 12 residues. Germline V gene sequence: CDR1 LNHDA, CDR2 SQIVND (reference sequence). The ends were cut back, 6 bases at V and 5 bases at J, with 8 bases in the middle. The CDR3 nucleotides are TGTGCCAGTAGATCCGGGGATCAGCCCCAGCATTTT. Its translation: CASRSGDQPQHF.

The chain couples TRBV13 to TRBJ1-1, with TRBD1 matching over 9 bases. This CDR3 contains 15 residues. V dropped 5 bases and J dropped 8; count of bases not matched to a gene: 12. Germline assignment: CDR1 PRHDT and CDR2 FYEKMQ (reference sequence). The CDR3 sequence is CASSPQGQGWYEAFF. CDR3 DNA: TGTGCCAGCAGCCCTCAGGGACAGGGATGGTACGAAGCTTTCTTT.

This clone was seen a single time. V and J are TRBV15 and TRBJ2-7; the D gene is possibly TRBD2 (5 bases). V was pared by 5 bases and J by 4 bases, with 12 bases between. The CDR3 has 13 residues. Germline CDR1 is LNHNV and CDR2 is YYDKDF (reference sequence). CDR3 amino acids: CATSPGIAYEQYF. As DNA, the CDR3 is TGTGCCACCAGCCCCGGGATCGCTTACGAGCAGTACTTC.

DNA for the CDR3: TGCGCCAGCAGTGAAATGAGGGATGGCTACACCTTC. Its translation is CASSEMRDGYTF. This chain uses TRBV10-2 with TRBJ1-2; D uncertain. This CDR3 is built from 12 residues. CDR1 and CDR2 from the germline V gene are WSHSY and SAAADI. V lost 3 bases, J lost 6 bases, and 8 bases lay in between.

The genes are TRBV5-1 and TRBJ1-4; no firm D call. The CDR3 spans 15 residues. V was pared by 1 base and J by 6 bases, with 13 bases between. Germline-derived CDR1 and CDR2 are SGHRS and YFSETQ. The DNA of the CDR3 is TGCGCCAGCAGCTTGTCTGTGGGGAGGGATGAAAAACTGTTTTTT. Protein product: CASSLSVGRDEKLFF.

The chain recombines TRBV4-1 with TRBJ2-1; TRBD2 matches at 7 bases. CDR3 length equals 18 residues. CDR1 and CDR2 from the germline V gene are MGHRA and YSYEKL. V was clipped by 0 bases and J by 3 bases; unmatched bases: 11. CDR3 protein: CASSQEGSWSGNYNEQFF. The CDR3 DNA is TGCGCCAGCAGCCAAGAAGGTTCCTGGAGCGGGAACTACAATGAGCAGTTCTTC.

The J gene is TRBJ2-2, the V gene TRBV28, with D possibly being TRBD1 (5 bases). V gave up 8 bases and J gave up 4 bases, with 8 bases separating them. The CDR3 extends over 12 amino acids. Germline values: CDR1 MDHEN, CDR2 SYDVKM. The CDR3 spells CASSRATGELFF. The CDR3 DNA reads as TGTGCCAGCTCCAGGGCCACCGGGGAGCTGTTTTTT.

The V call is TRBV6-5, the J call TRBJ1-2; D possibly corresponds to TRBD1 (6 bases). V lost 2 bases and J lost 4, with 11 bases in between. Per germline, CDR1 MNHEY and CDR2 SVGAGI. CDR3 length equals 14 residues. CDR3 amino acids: CASSYQLDSYGYTF. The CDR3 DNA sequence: TGTGCCAGCAGTTACCAGCTGGACAGCTATGGCTACACCTTC.

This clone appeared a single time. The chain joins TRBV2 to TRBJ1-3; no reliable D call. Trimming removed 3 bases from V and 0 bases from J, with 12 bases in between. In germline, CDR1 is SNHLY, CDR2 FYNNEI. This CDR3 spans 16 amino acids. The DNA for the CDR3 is TGTGCCAGCAGTGATTCGTCAGGAGGCTCTGGAAACACCATATATTTT. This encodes CASSDSSGGSGNTIYF.

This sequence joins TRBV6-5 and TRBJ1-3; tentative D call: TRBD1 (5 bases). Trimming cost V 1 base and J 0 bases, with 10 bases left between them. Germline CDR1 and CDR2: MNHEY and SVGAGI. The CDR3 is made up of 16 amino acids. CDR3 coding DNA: TGTGCCAGCAGTTACTGGGGCCCTAACTCTGGAAACACCATATATTTT. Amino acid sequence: CASSYWGPNSGNTIYF.